A single T cell receptor (beta chain) is shown here with its context. Its target is not known. The record originates from a study of T cells after yellow fever vaccination. Looking at the study overall: The fractions with low cell numbers were processed using SMART-Seq v4 Ultra Low Input.

TCRdb re-analysed the 5' RACE reads in MiXCR, keeping a single row per CDR3 protein. Among some 350,000 distinct CDR3 sequences listed, 8.7% were seen once. Study outcomes and limitations: A weaker but faster secondary response was observed, peaking on day 5 versus 15.

This CDR3 has 15 amino acids. Trimming removed 5 bases from V and 4 bases from J; junction bases left unmatched: 5. Germline CDR1 reads SEHNR; CDR2 reads FQNEAQ (reference sequence). The TCR was taken from a man aged 18-30 years who received the YFV17D yellow fever vaccine. This material consisted of PBMCs, taken on the day of the first yellow fever vaccination. The chain joins TRBV7-9 to TRBJ2-2; 9 nucleotides match TRBD1. CDR3 nucleotide sequence: TGTGCCAGCAGCGGATGGACAGGGGCCACCGGGGAGCTGTTTTTT. It codes for CASSGWTGATGELFF.